A single T cell receptor beta chain is shown here with its context. The sample belongs to a study of blood T cell repertoires in COVID-19. The overall study: Acute and convalescent COVID-19 samples came from the United States, Italy and Spain. From T cells, B-cell-depleted T cells, or PBMCs came the material, which was cDNA or gDNA.

CDR3 size: 14 residues. Per the germline V gene, CDR1 is LNHDA and CDR2 is SQIVND (reference sequence). V was pared by 3 bases and J by 5 bases, with 13 bases between. Original methodology: Amplifying reference gene primers gave estimates of nucleated cell counts. Assay used: immunoSEQ multiplex PCR; TCRdb lists only in-frame clones, some missing. V and J calls and clone size are those listed in that table; D and trimming were worked out from the DNA. The sample gives some 240,000 clones, less than 90% of which show up once; 1.5% is in the top ten. The chain combines TRBV19 with TRBJ1-2; D is perhaps TRBD1 (6 bases). Sequenced sample: peripheral blood. The source is a woman aged 40 to 49 who had recovered from COVID-19. The CDR3 DNA sequence: TGTGCCAGTAGTATGCGTAGACAGGATTATGGCTACACCTTC. Protein sequence: CASSMRRQDYGYTF.